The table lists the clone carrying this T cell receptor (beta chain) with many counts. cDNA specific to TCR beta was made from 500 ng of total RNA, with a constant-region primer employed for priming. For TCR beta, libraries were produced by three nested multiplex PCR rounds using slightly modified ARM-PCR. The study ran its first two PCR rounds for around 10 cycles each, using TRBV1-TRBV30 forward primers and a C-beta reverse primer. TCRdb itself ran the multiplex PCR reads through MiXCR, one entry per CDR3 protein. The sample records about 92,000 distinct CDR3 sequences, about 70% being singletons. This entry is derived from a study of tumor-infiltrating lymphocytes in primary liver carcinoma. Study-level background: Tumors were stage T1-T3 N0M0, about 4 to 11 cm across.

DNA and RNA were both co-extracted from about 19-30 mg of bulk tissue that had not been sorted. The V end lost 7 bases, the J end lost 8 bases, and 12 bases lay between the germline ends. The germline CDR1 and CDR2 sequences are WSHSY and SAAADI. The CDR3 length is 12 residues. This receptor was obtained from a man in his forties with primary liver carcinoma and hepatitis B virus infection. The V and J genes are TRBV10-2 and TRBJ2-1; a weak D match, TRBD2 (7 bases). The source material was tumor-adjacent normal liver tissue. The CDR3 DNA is TGCGCCAGCAACCAAGGGGGGGATGAGCAGTTCTTC. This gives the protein CASNQGGDEQFF.